This T cell receptor beta chain comes out of a study of T cells in Graves' hyperthyroidism and ophthalmopathy. Findings of the study overall: Before onset, ophthalmopathy was predicted by the model a median roughly 6.8 months earlier.

Amplified TCR beta CDR3 regions came from RNA transcripts. During a first-round RT-PCR of the TCR CDR3, the HTBI primer set was used. Each CDR3 protein is one row after TCRdb ran MiXCR on the multiplex PCR reads. Altogether about 260,000 distinct CDR3 sequences are present, 20% to 30% being singletons, with the ten largest covering roughly 24%. Germline values: CDR1 SGHTA, CDR2 FQGNSA. The CDR3 is made up of 15 amino acids. With 5 bases removed from V and 6 bases from J, the gap between germline ends came to 20 bases. This clonotype was picked up one time. The antigen is not known. Material for sequencing was blood. The TCR comes from a man aged 35 to 55 with Graves' hyperthyroidism that later progressed to Graves' ophthalmopathy. The chain carries TRBV7-2 and TRBJ2-7, with D possibly matching TRBD2 (5 bases). This CDR3 is CASSPTRGIYFEQYF. DNA for the CDR3: TGTGCCAGCAGCCCTACCCGGGGAATCTACTTCGAGCAGTACTTC.